These T cell receptor beta chains were read from a single sample in a study of blood T cell repertoires in COVID-19. Method: immunoSEQ multiplex PCR; TCRdb's copy keeps in-frame clones and lacks some. Of approximately 130,000 clones in the sample, about four fifths were seen once. Source material: peripheral blood. These receptor sequences come from a human donor in a cohort sampled during active COVID-19. Both conserved end residues are part of each CDR3. The D gene is left open where the match is weak. Size values are once, few and many counts, or a class for expanded clones, and some rows have none.

cdr3_nt cdr3_aa clone_size j_call d_call v_call
TGTGCCAGCAGCCTCCAGGGTAACTCTGGAAACACCATATATTTT CASSLQGNSGNTIYF . TRBJ1-3 . TRBV3-1/TRBV3-2
TGTGCCAGCACAAGCGCAGATACGCAGTATTTT CASTSADTQYF few TRBJ2-3 . TRBV7-9
TGCGCCAGCAGCTTGGATCAGGGCTCTAATGAAAAACTGTTTTTT CASSLDQGSNEKLFF once TRBJ1-4 . TRBV5-1
TGTGCCAGCAGTGAAAGGGTGGGGGCCAGGGAGACCCAGTACTTC CASSERVGARETQYF . TRBJ2-5 . TRBV6-1
TGTGCCAGCAGCCTACAGGGGGCGAACACTGAAGCTTTCTTT CASSLQGANTEAFF . TRBJ1-1 TRBD1 TRBV25-1
TGTGCCAGTAGGTACAGGGGGGCGAACACTGAAGCTTTCTTT CASRYRGANTEAFF . TRBJ1-1 TRBD1 TRBV19
TGTGCCAGCGCGAGTACTTCCTACGAGCAGTACTTC CASASTSYEQYF . TRBJ2-7 . TRBV11-2
TGTGCCAGCACGCCCGGAGGAGGGCACCGCTACGAGCAGTACTTC CASTPGGGHRYEQYF . TRBJ2-7 . TRBV7-8
TGTGCCATCAGCGACAGGCTAACTCAGCCCCAGCATTTT CAISDRLTQPQHF few TRBJ1-5 . TRBV10-3
TGTGCCAGCAGCCAAGCCCCGGGGGGCTTTAAAAACATTCAGTACTTC CASSQAPGGFKNIQYF . TRBJ2-4 . TRBV3-1/TRBV3-2
TGTGCCAGCAGCCAACAGGGGGCCTGGGGCTACACCTTC CASSQQGAWGYTF . TRBJ1-2 TRBD1 TRBV9
TGTGCCAGCAGTTCCTACTCTAATTATGGCTACACCTTC CASSSYSNYGYTF . TRBJ1-2 . TRBV27
TGTGCCAGCAGACACGCCGGACAGAGAAACTATGGCTACACCTTC CASRHAGQRNYGYTF . TRBJ1-2 . TRBV6-6
TGTGCCTTGGGACTAGCGTTCACCGGGGAGCTGTTTTTT CALGLAFTGELFF . TRBJ2-2 TRBD2 TRBV30
TGTGCCAGCAGCCAAGCAGGGGGTAATAATGAAAAACTGTTTTTT CASSQAGGNNEKLFF . TRBJ1-4 TRBD1 TRBV4-2
TGTGCCAGCAGTCCGACAGCGGCGGGGGAAAAACTGTTTTTT CASSPTAAGEKLFF . TRBJ1-4 . TRBV27
TGTGCCAGCAGCTTAGTTGGGGCGACCTACGAGCAGTACTTC CASSLVGATYEQYF . TRBJ2-7 . TRBV11-2
TGTGCCAGCAGCTCTACTAGCTACGAGCAGTACTTC CASSSTSYEQYF . TRBJ2-7 . TRBV7-8
TGTGCCATCAGTGAGAATCAGGGGGGCCTTGCCTCTGGGGCCAACGTCCTGACTTTC CAISENQGGLASGANVLTF . TRBJ2-6 . TRBV10-3
TGTGCCAGCAGCTTTCCCCAGCTCGTAGCAGTAGATACGCAGTATTTT CASSFPQLVAVDTQYF . TRBJ2-3 . TRBV7-8
TGTGCCAGCAGCTGGGCGGGGGGGAACACCGGGGAGCTGTTTTTT CASSWAGGNTGELFF . TRBJ2-2 TRBD2 TRBV5-5
TGTGCCAGCAGCTTATTGCCCGAGGCTAACTATGGCTACACCTTC CASSLLPEANYGYTF . TRBJ1-2 . TRBV7-9
TGCGCCAGCAGCTTGGAGATCCCTGGGCCAGATACGCAGTATTTT CASSLEIPGPDTQYF . TRBJ2-3 . TRBV5-1
TGTGCCAGCAGTACCGCGGGGGGGAGGGATGAGCAGTTCTTC CASSTAGGRDEQFF . TRBJ2-1 TRBD2 TRBV5-4
TGCGCCAGCAGCCAATTTGCGGCGGGGAACACTGAAGCTTTCTTT CASSQFAAGNTEAFF . TRBJ1-1 . TRBV4-1
TGTGCCAGCAGCTTAGCCCCCAAGACTCTCACAGATACGCAGTATTTT CASSLAPKTLTDTQYF . TRBJ2-3 . TRBV5-5